The rows below give T cell receptor beta chains drawn from one sample of a study of cytomegalovirus exposure and HLA in healthy donors. TCRdb's table, derived via immunoSEQ multiplex PCR, lists solely in-frame clones and lacks some. The sample lists around 92,000 clones; approximately 82% were seen once. The material sequenced was PBMCs. The receptors were gathered from a female donor in good health and CMV-seropositive. The CDR3 runs from the conserved cysteine through the conserved F or W. Where a row states a size, it is once, few, many or the class of an expanded clone; other rows omit it.

V,J,length,size,CDR3
TRBV19,TRBJ1-2,13,.,CASAPGQGIGYTF
TRBV10-1,TRBJ1-1,13,.,CASSESGGTEAFF
TRBV9,TRBJ2-1,15,.,CASSPGQSRGDEQFF
TRBV2,TRBJ1-2,11,.,CASGEQGAYPF
TRBV9,TRBJ1-2,15,.,CASTFRAGTNYGYTF
TRBV10-3,TRBJ2-7,15,once,CAISPGLAGVYEQYF
TRBV9,TRBJ2-7,14,.,CASSRSGLSYEQYF
TRBV19,TRBJ2-5,14,.,CASSMRVARETQYF
TRBV2,TRBJ2-1,17,.,CASSDRDYQSSYNEQFF
TRBV10-1,TRBJ2-1,14,.,CASSESVGANEQFF
TRBV9,TRBJ1-3,17,.,CASSVESGAISGNTIYF
TRBV6-5,TRBJ1-6,13,.,CASSYGGNSPLRF
TRBV6-6,TRBJ1-4,15,.,CASSNRQGPNEKLFF
TRBV28,TRBJ1-5,15,.,CASNPLRGTGQPQHF
TRBV19,TRBJ1-5,14,.,CASEGQANNQPQHF
TRBV7-9,TRBJ2-2,15,.,CASSVMTVNTGELFF
TRBV5-1,TRBJ2-2,15,.,CASSPGQQYTGELFF
TRBV5-4,TRBJ2-5,14,.,CASSPDRRQETQYF
TRBV5-4,TRBJ1-3,18,.,CASSLGPLTAFSGNTIYF
TRBV28,TRBJ2-3,15,.,CASTTPTSGTDTQYF
TRBV6-1,TRBJ2-5,15,.,CASSGGGGGWETQYF
TRBV6-1,TRBJ2-2,13,.,CASSRVGPGELFF
TRBV28,TRBJ2-7,15,.,CASSLVFGTGVEQYF
TRBV7-2,TRBJ1-3,13,once,CASSFRIGNTIYF
TRBV7-9,TRBJ1-3,15,.,CASRAPGLAGNTIYF
TRBV4-1,TRBJ1-2,15,.,CASSQEGQGAGGYTF
TRBV29-1,TRBJ1-3,14,.,CSVTGRLSGNTIYF